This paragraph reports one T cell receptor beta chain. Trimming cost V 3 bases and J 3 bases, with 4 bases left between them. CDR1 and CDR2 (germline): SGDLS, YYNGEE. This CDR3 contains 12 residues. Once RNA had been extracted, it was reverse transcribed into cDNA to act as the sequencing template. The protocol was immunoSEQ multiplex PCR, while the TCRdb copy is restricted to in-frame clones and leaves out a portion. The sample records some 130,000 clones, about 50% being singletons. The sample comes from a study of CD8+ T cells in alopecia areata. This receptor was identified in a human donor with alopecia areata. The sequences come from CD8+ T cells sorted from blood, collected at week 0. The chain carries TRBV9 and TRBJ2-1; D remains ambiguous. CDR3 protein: CASSARYNEQFF. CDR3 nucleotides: TGTGCCAGCAGCGCCCGCTACAATGAGCAGTTCTTC.